This is a list of T cell receptor beta chains from one sample in a study of TIL therapy for anti-PD-1-resistant metastatic lung cancer. The assay was immunoSEQ multiplex PCR, and TCRdb's table has in-frame clones only and misses some. The sample lists approximately 30,000 clones; 60% to 80% were seen once. This specimen consisted of blood, obtained at baseline. The receptors were sampled from a woman aged 30 to 85 with non-small cell lung cancer. Each CDR3 is given with its conserved first and last residue. D genes are given only for firm matches. Clone size is stated in some rows and not others, as once, few, many or a class when expanded.

j_gene,d_gene,v_gene,abundance,CDR3aa,CDR3nt
TRBJ2-3,TRBD2,TRBV14,.,CASSQQTSGHSF,TGTGCCAGCAGCCAACAGACTAGCGGTCACAGTTTT
TRBJ1-2,.,TRBV6-5,.,CASSPRKHAGGYTF,TGTGCCAGCAGCCCTAGAAAACACGCGGGGGGCTACACCTTC
TRBJ1-2,.,TRBV15,.,CAASGERNYGYTF,TGTGCCGCATCAGGGGAGAGAAACTATGGCTACACCTTC
TRBJ2-7,.,TRBV19,.,CASRGESRGEQYF,TGTGCCAGTAGGGGGGAGTCCCGGGGCGAGCAGTACTTC
TRBJ1-2,.,TRBV19,few,CASSASNYGYTF,TGTGCCAGTAGTGCAAGTAACTATGGCTACACCTTC
TRBJ2-3,.,TRBV10-2,.,CASSVLPRTDTQYF,TGCGCCAGCAGTGTACTGCCACGCACAGATACGCAGTATTTT
TRBJ2-7,TRBD2,TRBV11-1,.,CASSLSGTASYEQYF,TGTGCCAGCAGCTTGAGCGGGACGGCTTCCTACGAGCAGTACTTC
TRBJ2-2,TRBD2,TRBV7-9,.,CASSLKAGGTGELFF,TGTGCCAGCAGCTTAAAAGCGGGAGGAACCGGGGAGCTGTTTTTT
TRBJ1-1,.,TRBV11-2,.,CASSGNMNTEAFF,TGTGCCAGCAGCGGGAATATGAACACTGAAGCTTTCTTT
TRBJ2-7,TRBD1,TRBV29-1,.,CSVGRTGYEQYF,TGCAGCGTTGGTAGGACAGGATACGAGCAGTACTTC
TRBJ2-7,.,TRBV29-1,.,CSVEDTGTKAYEQYF,TGCAGCGTTGAAGATACTGGGACGAAGGCCTACGAGCAGTACTTC
TRBJ2-2,.,TRBV5-1,.,CASSLQGNTGELFF,TGCGCCAGCAGCTTGCAGGGGAACACCGGGGAGCTGTTTTTT
TRBJ1-2,.,TRBV7-9,few,CASSSGPQYGYTF,TGTGCCAGCAGCTCCGGGCCCCAGTATGGCTACACCTTC
TRBJ2-7,TRBD2,TRBV7-9,.,CASSLVPSGVTYEQYF,TGTGCCAGCAGCTTAGTTCCTAGCGGGGTGACCTACGAGCAGTACTTC
TRBJ2-3,.,TRBV7-2,.,CASSFSTAFTDTQYF,TGTGCCAGCAGCTTTTCGACAGCTTTCACAGATACGCAGTATTTT
TRBJ2-2,.,TRBV2,.,CASSPALRGGELFF,TGTGCCAGCAGCCCGGCGTTGAGAGGAGGGGAGCTGTTTTTT
TRBJ1-1,.,TRBV18,few,CASSPGMGRGAFF,TGTGCCAGCTCTCCAGGGATGGGTAGGGGTGCTTTCTTT